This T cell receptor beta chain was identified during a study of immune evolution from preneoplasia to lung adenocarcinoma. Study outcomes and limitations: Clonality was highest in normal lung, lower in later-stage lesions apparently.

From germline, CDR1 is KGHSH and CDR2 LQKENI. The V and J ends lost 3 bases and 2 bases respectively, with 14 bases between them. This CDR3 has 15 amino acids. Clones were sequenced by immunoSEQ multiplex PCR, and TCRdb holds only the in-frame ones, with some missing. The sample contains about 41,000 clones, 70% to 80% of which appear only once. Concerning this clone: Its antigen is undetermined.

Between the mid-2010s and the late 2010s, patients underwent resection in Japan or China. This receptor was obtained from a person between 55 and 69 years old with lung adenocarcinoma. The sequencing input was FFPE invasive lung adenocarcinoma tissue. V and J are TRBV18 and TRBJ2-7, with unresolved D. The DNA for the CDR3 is TGTGCCAGCTCACCCGGGCTGGTTCAAGCCTACGAGCAGTACTTC. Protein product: CASSPGLVQAYEQYF.